By share, the clone carrying this TCR beta chain counts as medium-sized. The target antigen is unknown. Trimming took off 2 bases at V and 2 bases at J, with 12 bases between the two ends. The CDR3 extends over 15 amino acids. CDR1 and CDR2 (germline): KGHDR, SFDVKD. TCRdb re-called the multiplex PCR reads through MiXCR, storing one row per CDR3 protein. The sample contains about 25,000 distinct CDR3 sequences, about 25% of which appear only once. The entry originates in a study of breast tumors, draining lymph nodes, adjacent tissues. Study-level points and caveats: Compared with lymph nodes, tumors were less diverse; compared with nontumor tissue, more.

The sequenced sample was breast tumor tissue. This clonotype was obtained from a female donor with breast cancer. Some clones in this sample may be carry-over from other donors' samples. The V call is TRBV24-1, the J call TRBJ2-7; D is possibly TRBD1 (6 bases). CDR3: CATSDSGTRPYEQYF. The CDR3 DNA reads as TGTGCCACCAGTGATTCAGGGACACGACCCTACGAGCAGTACTTC.